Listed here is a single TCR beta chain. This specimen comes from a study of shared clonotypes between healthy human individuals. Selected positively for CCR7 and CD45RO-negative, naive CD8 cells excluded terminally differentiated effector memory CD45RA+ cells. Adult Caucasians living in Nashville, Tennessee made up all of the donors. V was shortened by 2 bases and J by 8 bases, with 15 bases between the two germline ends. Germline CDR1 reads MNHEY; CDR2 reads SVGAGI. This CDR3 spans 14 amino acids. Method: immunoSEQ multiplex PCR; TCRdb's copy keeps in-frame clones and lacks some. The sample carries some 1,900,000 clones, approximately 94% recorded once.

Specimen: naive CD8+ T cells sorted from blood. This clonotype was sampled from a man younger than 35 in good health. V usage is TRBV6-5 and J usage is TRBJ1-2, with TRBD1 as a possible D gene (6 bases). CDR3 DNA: TGTGCCAGCAGTTACAAATGGGGGACAAGGGGCTACACCTTC. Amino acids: CASSYKWGTRGYTF.